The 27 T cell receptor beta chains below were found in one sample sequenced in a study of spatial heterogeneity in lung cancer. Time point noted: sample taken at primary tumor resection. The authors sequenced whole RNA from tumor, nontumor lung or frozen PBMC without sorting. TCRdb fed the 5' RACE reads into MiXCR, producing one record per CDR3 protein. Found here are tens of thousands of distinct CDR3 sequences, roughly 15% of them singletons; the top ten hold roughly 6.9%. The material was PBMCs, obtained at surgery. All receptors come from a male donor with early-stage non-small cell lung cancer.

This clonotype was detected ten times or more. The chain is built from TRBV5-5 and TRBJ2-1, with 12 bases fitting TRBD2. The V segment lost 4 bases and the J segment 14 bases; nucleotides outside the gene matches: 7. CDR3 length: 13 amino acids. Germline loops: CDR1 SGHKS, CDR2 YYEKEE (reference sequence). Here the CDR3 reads CASSLWTSGIEFF. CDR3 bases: TGTGCCAGCAGCCTGTGGACTAGCGGGATTGAGTTCTTC.

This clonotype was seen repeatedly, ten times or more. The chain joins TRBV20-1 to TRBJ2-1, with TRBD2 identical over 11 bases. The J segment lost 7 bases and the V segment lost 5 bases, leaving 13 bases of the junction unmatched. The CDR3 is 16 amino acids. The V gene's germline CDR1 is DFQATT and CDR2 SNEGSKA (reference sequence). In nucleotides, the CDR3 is TGCAGTGCTGGGGGAAGACTAGCGGGATCCGTGAATGAGCAGTTCTTC. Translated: CSAGGRLAGSVNEQFF.

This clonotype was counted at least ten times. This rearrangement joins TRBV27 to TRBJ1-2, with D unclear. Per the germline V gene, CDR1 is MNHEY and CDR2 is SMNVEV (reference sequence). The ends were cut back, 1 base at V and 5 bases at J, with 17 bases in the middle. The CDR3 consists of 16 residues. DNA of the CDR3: TGTGCCAGCAGTTTATTCCGCCAGGCGAAATGGTATGGCTACACCTTC. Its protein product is CASSLFRQAKWYGYTF.

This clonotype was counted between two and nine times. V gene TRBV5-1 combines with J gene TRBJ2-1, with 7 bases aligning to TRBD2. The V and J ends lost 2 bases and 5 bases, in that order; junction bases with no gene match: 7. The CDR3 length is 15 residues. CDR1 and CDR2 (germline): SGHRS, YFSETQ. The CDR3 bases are TGCGCCAGCAGCTTCGTAGCGGGCCCTGACAATGAGCAGTTCTTC. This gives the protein CASSFVAGPDNEQFF. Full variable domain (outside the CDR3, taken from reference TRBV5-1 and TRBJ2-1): KAGVTQTPRYLIKTRGQQVTLSCSPISGHRSVSWYQQTPGQGLQFLFEYFSETQRNKGNFPGRFSGRQFSNSRSEMNVSTLELGDSALYLCASSFVAGPDNEQFFGPGTRLTVL.

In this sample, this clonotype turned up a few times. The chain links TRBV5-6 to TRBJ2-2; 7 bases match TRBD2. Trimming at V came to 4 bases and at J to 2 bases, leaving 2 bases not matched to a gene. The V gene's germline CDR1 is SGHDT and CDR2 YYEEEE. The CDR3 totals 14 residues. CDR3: CASSRGDNTGELFF. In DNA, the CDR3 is TGTGCCAGCAGCCGGGGGGATAACACCGGGGAGCTGTTTTTT. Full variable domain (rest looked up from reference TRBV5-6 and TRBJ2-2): DAGVTQSPTHLIKTRGQQVTLRCSPKSGHDTVSWYQQALGQGPQFIFQYYEEEERQRGNFPDRFSGHQFPNYSSELNVNALLLGDSALYLCASSRGDNTGELFFGEGSRLTVL.

CDR3 sequence: CASSSHSGKMTEAFF. CDR3 coding DNA: TGCGCCAGCAGCTCCCACTCGGGAAAAATGACTGAAGCTTTCTTT. The chain combines TRBV5-1 with TRBJ1-1; D not resolved. Trimming removed 3 bases at V and 5 bases at J, with 17 bases between. The CDR3 sequence is 15 residues long. CDR1 and CDR2 (germline): SGHRS, YFSETQ.

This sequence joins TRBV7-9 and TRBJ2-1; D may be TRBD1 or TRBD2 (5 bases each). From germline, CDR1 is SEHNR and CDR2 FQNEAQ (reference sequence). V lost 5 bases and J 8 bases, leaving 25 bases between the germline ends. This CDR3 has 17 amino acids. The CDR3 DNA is TGTGCCAGCAGCCGGGGCCGAGCGAGAGAACTTAACGATGAGCAGTTCTTC. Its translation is CASSRGRARELNDEQFF.

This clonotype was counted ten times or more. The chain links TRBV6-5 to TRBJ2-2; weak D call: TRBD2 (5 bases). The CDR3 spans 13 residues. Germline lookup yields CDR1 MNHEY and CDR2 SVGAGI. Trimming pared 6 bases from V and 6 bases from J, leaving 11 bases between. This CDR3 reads CASRPNGAGELFF. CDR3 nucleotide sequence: TGTGCCAGCAGACCCAACGGGGCCGGGGAGCTGTTTTTT.

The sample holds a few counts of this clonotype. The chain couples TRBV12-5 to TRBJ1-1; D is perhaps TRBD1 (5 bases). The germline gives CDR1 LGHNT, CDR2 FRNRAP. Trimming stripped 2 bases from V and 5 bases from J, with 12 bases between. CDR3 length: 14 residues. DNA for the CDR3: TGTGCTAGTGGTTTGACAGGCCTGGAGACTGAAGCTTTCTTT. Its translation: CASGLTGLETEAFF.

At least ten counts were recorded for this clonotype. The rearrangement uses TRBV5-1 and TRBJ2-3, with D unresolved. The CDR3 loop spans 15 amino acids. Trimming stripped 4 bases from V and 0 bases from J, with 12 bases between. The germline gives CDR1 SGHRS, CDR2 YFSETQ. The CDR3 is CASSLRVGSTDTQYF. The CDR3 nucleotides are TGCGCCAGCAGCCTCCGGGTCGGTAGCACAGATACGCAGTATTTT.

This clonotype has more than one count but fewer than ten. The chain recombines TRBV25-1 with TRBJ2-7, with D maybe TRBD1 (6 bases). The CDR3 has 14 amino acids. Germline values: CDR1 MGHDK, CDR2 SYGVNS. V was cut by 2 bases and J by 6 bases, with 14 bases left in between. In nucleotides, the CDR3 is TGTGCCAGCAGTGAACCCACAGGGTTCGGCGAGCAGTACTTC. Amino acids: CASSEPTGFGEQYF.

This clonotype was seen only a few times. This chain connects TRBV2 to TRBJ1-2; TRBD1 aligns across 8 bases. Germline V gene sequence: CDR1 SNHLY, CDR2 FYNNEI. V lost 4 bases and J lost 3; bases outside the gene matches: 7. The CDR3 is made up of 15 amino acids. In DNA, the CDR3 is TGTGCCAGCAGTGTCGAGACAGGGGTTGACTATGGCTACACCTTC. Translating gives CASSVETGVDYGYTF.

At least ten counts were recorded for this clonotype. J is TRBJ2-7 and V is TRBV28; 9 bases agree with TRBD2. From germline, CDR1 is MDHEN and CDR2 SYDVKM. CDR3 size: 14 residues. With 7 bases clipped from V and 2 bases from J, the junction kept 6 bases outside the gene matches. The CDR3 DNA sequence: TGTGCCAGCATCAATAGCGGGAGTGCCTACGAGCAGTACTTC. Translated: CASINSGSAYEQYF.

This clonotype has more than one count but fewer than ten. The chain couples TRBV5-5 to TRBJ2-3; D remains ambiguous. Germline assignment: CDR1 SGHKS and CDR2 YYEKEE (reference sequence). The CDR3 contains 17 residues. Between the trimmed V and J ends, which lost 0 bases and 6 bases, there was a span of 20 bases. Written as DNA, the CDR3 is TGTGCCAGCAGCTTGGTGGCTAATGTCGGCGGATGGGATACGCAGTATTTT. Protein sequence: CASSLVANVGGWDTQYF.

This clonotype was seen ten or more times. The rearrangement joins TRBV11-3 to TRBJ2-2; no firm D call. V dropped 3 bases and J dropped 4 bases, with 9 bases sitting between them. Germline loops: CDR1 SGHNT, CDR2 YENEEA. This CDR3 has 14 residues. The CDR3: CASSFETGTGELFF. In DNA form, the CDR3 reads TGTGCCAGCAGCTTTGAGACCGGCACCGGGGAGCTGTTTTTT.

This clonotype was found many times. The CDR3 nucleotides read TGCAGTGCCGGGGGGGTTCAGCCCCAGCATTTT. Protein: CSAGGVQPQHF. The chain carries TRBV20-1 and TRBJ1-5; D possibly corresponds to TRBD1 (5 bases). V was pared by 6 bases and J by 6 bases, with 9 bases between. CDR1 DFQATT and CDR2 SNEGSKA come from the germline V gene (reference sequence). CDR3 length equals 11 residues.

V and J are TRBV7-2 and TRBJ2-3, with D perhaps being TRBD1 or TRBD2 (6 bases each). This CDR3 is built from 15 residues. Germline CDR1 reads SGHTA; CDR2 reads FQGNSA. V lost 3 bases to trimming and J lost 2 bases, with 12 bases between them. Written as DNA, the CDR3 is TGTGCCAGCAGCTTCATTCCGGGGGCCACAGATACGCAGTATTTT. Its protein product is CASSFIPGATDTQYF. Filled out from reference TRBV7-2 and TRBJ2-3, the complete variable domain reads GAGVSQSPSNKVTEKGKDVELRCDPISGHTALYWYRQSLGQGLEFLIYFQGNSAPDKSGLPSDRFSAERTGGSVSTLTIQRTQQEDSAVYLCASSFIPGATDTQYFGPGTRLTVL.

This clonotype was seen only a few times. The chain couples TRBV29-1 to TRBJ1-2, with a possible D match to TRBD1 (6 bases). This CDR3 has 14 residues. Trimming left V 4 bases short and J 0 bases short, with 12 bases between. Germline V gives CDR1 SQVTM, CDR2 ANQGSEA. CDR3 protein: CSVGQDRANYGYTF. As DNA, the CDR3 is TGCAGCGTTGGACAGGATAGAGCTAACTATGGCTACACCTTC.

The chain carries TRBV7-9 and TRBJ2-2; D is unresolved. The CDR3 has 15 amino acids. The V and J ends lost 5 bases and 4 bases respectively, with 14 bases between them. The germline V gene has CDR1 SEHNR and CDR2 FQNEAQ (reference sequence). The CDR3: CASSPTGSSTGELFF. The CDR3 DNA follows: TGTGCCAGCAGCCCCACGGGCTCTTCCACCGGGGAGCTGTTTTTT.

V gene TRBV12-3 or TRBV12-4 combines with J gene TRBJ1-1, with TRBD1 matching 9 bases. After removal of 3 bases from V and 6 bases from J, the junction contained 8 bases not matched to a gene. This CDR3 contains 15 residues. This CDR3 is CASSFIPGQGAEAFF. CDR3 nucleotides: TGTGCCAGCAGTTTTATCCCGGGACAGGGAGCTGAAGCTTTCTTT.

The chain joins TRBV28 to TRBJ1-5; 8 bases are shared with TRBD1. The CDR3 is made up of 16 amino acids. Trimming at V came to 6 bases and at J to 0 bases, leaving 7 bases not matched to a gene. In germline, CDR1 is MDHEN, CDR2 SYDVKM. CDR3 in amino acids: CASSQGGTGSNQPQHF. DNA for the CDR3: TGTGCCAGCAGCCAGGGGGGGACAGGTAGCAATCAGCCCCAGCATTTT.

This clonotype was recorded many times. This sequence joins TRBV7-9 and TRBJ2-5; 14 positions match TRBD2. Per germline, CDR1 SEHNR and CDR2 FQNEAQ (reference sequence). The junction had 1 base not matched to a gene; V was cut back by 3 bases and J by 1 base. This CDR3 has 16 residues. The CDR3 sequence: CASSFGLAGGQETQYF. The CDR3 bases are TGTGCCAGCAGCTTTGGACTAGCGGGAGGCCAAGAGACCCAGTACTTC.

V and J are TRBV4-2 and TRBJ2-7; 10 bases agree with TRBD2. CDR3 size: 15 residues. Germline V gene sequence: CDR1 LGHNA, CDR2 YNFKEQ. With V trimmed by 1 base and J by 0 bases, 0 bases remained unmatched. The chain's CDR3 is CASSQASGSSYEQYF. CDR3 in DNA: TGTGCCAGCAGCCAAGCTAGCGGGAGCTCCTACGAGCAGTACTTC.

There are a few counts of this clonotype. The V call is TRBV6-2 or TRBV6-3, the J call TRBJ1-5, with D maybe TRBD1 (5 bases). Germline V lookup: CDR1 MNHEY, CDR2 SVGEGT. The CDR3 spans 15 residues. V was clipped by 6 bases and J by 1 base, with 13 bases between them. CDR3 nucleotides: TGTGCCAGCAGACCCCGGGGGAGGAGCAATCAGCCCCAGCATTTT. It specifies CASRPRGRSNQPQHF.

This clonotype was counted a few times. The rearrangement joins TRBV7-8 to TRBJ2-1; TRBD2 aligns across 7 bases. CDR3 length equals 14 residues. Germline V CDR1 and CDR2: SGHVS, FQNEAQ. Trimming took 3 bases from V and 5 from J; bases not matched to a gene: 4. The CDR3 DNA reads TGTGCCAGCAGCTTGGGCGGGGGAAACAATGAGCAGTTCTTC. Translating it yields CASSLGGGNNEQFF.

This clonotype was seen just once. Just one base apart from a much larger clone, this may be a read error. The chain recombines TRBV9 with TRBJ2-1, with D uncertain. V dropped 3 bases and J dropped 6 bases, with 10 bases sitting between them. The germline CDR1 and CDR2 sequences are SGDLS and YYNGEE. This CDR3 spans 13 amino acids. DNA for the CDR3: TGTGCCAGCAGCGGAACCTCCGTCAATGAGCAGTTCTTC. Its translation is CASSGTSVNEQFF.

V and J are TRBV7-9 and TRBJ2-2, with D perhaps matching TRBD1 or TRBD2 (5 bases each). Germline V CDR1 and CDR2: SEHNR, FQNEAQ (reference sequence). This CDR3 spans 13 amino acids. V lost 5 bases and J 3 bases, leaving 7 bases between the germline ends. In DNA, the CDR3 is TGTGCCAGCAGCCGGGACCACACCGGGGAGCTGTTTTTT. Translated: CASSRDHTGELFF.